Only a few counts were recorded for the clone carrying this TCR beta chain. Its antigen is not identified. The record originates from a study of T-cell reconstitution after alpha-beta-depleted transplantation in children. General study findings and limits: Some patients' high day-60 TCRbeta diversity was attributed to recipient cells surviving conditioning. Expanded clones from the graft, numbering several hundred, reportedly supplied alpha-beta T cells about two months after transplant.

Trimming took 4 bases from V and 3 from J, leaving 18 bases between them. In germline, CDR1 is DFQATT, CDR2 SNEGSKA (reference sequence). This CDR3 has 15 amino acids. As it was prepared, the TCRbeta library received unique molecular identifiers. TCRdb re-derived calls from the PCR reads in MiXCR, one entry per CDR3 protein. Of a few hundred thousand distinct CDR3 sequences listed, 43% are singletons. J is TRBJ2-5 and V is TRBV20-1; D is ambiguous. The receptor was isolated from a girl aged 2 to 9 with aplastic anemia, due to receive a stem cell transplant. This material consisted of PBMCs, taken before TCRalphabeta/CD19-depleted stem cell transplant. CDR3 in DNA: TGCAGTGCTACCCGGTTTGGCAGCCCAGAAGAGACCCAGTACTTC. Protein: CSATRFGSPEETQYF.